A selection of T cell receptor beta chains follows, all from one sample in a study of T cell responses to AZD1222 COVID-19 vaccine. Repertoires were generated with immunoSEQ multiplex PCR, while TCRdb's copy carries only in-frame clones and drops some. The sample carries approximately 180,000 clones, less than 90% recorded once. The specimen was peripheral blood, collected on day 0 of AZD1222 vaccination. The receptor source for this set is an adult in good health. Both conserved end residues are part of each CDR3. Fields, in order: J gene, V gene, clone size, D gene, CDR3 DNA, CDR3 protein. The D gene is left open where the match is weak. The size of a clone is reported for some rows only, either as once, few or many, or as a class for expanded clones.

>TRBJ2-1|TRBV11-2|.|.
TGTGCCAGCAGCCTGGGCCCAGAGCAGTTCTTC
CASSLGPEQFF
>TRBJ1-4|TRBV5-1|.|.
TGCGCCAGCAGCTTGTGGTGGGTCCGAGATAATGAAAAACTGTTTTTT
CASSLWWVRDNEKLFF
>TRBJ2-5|TRBV30|few|.
TGTGCCTGGAGTGTGATTGGAGAGACCCAGTACTTC
CAWSVIGETQYF
>TRBJ2-1|TRBV12-5|.|.
TGTGCTAGTGCCTTAAGTGGCGCCTCCTACAATGAGCAGTTCTTC
CASALSGASYNEQFF
>TRBJ1-4|TRBV4-1|.|TRBD1
TGCGCCAGCAGCTCCCGGGACAGGGCAGCGGAAAAACTGTTTTTT
CASSSRDRAAEKLFF
>TRBJ2-7|TRBV6-9|.|TRBD2
TGTGCCAGCAGACCAAACGGGACTAGGCACTACGAGCAGTACTTC
CASRPNGTRHYEQYF
>TRBJ1-6|TRBV7-2|.|TRBD1
TGTGCCAGCAGCTTAGATGGGACAGTTAATTCACCCCTCCACTTT
CASSLDGTVNSPLHF
>TRBJ1-4|TRBV6-5|.|.
TGTGCCAGCAAGGCAGTTTCTGAAAAACTGTTTTTT
CASKAVSEKLFF
>TRBJ2-5|TRBV5-1|.|TRBD2
TGCGCCAGCAGCCGTCGGGGGAGCGGGGATGAGACCCAGTACTTC
CASSRRGSGDETQYF
>TRBJ1-6|TRBV7-8|once|TRBD1
TGTGCCAGCAGCTTAAAGTCAGGGGGCCCTACCCCTAATTCACCCCTCCACTTT
CASSLKSGGPTPNSPLHF
>TRBJ1-2|TRBV6-6|once|.
TGTGCCAGCAGCTCACAGGAAATTCTCCTGTCCACCTTC
CASSSQEILLSTF
>TRBJ1-1|TRBV19|once|.
TGTGCCAGTAGCGTTTATAGTAGTGCTGAAGCTTTCTTT
CASSVYSSAEAFF
>TRBJ2-1|TRBV2|.|TRBD1
TGTGCCAGCAGACCCGGACAGGGAGAGGCGTACAATGAGCAGTTCTTC
CASRPGQGEAYNEQFF
>TRBJ2-7|TRBV5-1|.|TRBD2
TGCGCCAGCAGCCCCGATTTGGGGCGGGAGGCCTCCTGGGAGCAGTACTTC
CASSPDLGREASWEQYF
>TRBJ1-4|TRBV4-3|.|TRBD1
TGCGCCAGCAGCTCCGGGACAGGGGGCGAAAAACTGTTTTTT
CASSSGTGGEKLFF
>TRBJ2-2|TRBV7-2|.|TRBD2
TGTGCCAGCAGCTCGACTAGCGGGAGAGTAACCCGGGAGCTGTTTTTT
CASSSTSGRVTRELFF
>TRBJ2-4|TRBV5-1|.|TRBD1
TGCGCCAGCAGCCCCGGGACAGGGCTAGCCAAAAACATTCAGTACTTC
CASSPGTGLAKNIQYF
>TRBJ2-5|TRBV6-6|once|.
TGTGCCAGCAGGATGGGGGGAGCGGAGACCCAGTACTTC
CASRMGGAETQYF
>TRBJ2-7|TRBV5-1|.|.
TGCGCCAGCAGCTTGGGGGACGGTGGTGGAACCAGCGAGCAGTACTTC
CASSLGDGGGTSEQYF
>TRBJ1-5|TRBV28|.|.
TGTGCCAGCAGTTCCCTTGGGACGGCTCTCTATAGCAATCAGCCCCAGCATTTT
CASSSLGTALYSNQPQHF
>TRBJ2-7|TRBV28|.|TRBD1
TGTGCCAGCAGTGGGGACAGATCCTACGAGCAGTACTTC
CASSGDRSYEQYF
>TRBJ1-4|TRBV6-5|.|TRBD1
TGTGCCAGCAGTCACAGGGGAGTTAATGAAAAACTGTTTTTT
CASSHRGVNEKLFF
>TRBJ1-1|TRBV5-5|once|.
TGTGCCAGCAGCGACCAGACAGGGAACACTGAAGCTTTCTTT
CASSDQTGNTEAFF
>TRBJ2-1|TRBV3-1/TRBV3-2|.|.
TGTGCCAGCAGCCAGTACGGGAGCCAGTCCATTGAGCAGTTCTTC
CASSQYGSQSIEQFF
>TRBJ1-6|TRBV11-2|.|.
TGTGCCAGCAGCTTAGGTGGTAGCTCACCCCTCCACTTT
CASSLGGSSPLHF
>TRBJ2-2|TRBV19|few|.
TGTGCCAGTAGTAAGGACAGAAACACCGGGGAGCTGTTTTTT
CASSKDRNTGELFF
>TRBJ2-2|TRBV4-3|.|TRBD2
TGCGCCAGCAGCCAAGGTTTCAGAGGGAGGAGACTAGCGGGATCCGGGGAGCTGTTTTTT
CASSQGFRGRRLAGSGELFF
>TRBJ1-1|TRBV6-6|.|.
TGTGCCAGCAGCTTAGGGCGTAGTGCGAACACTGAAGCTTTCTTT
CASSLGRSANTEAFF
>TRBJ2-1|TRBV13|.|.
TGTGCCAGCAGCCACCCCGGTGTCTTCTACAATGAGCAGTTCTTC
CASSHPGVFYNEQFF
>TRBJ1-2|TRBV3-1/TRBV3-2|.|TRBD1
TGTGCCAGCAGCCAAGAAGGGGGCCCGGGGGGCGGCTACACCTTC
CASSQEGGPGGGYTF
>TRBJ1-5|TRBV19|.|.
TGTGCCAGTAGTAGCTCGGGATTTGATAGTGGCAATCAGCCCCAGCATTTT
CASSSSGFDSGNQPQHF
>TRBJ2-6|TRBV14|.|.
TGTGCCAGCAGCCAAGCGAAAGGCTCCGTTCCTGGGGCCAACGTCCTGACTTTC
CASSQAKGSVPGANVLTF
>TRBJ1-4|TRBV4-1|.|.
TGCGCCAGCAGCCAATCAGAAACTAATGAAAAACTGTTTTTT
CASSQSETNEKLFF
>TRBJ1-5|TRBV19|.|TRBD1
TGTGCCAGTAGGTTACTGGGACAGGGTATCGGCAATCAGCCCCAGCATTTT
CASRLLGQGIGNQPQHF
>TRBJ1-6|TRBV12-3/TRBV12-4|.|.
TGTGCCAGCAGTTTAGACTGGAATTCACCCCTCCACTTT
CASSLDWNSPLHF
>TRBJ1-2|TRBV7-9|.|.
TGTGCCAGCAGCTTAGTAACCGGCTATGGCTACACCTTC
CASSLVTGYGYTF
>TRBJ2-1|TRBV5-1|once|TRBD1
TGCGCCAGCAGCTTGGTACCGCGGCAGGGGGCTTTAACGACGCAATACAATGAGCAGTTCTTC
CASSLVPRQGALTTQYNEQFF
>TRBJ2-1|TRBV4-2|once|TRBD2
TGTGCCAGCAGCAGCGGGGGGGCGTCCTACAATGAGCAGTTCTTC
CASSSGGASYNEQFF
>TRBJ2-1|TRBV28|.|TRBD2
TGTGCCAGCAGTAGGACTAGCGGTACCTCCTACAATGAGCAGTTCTTC
CASSRTSGTSYNEQFF
>TRBJ2-1|TRBV11-2|.|.
TGTGCCAGCAGCCTCCGGGACTCATACAATGAGCAGTTCTTC
CASSLRDSYNEQFF